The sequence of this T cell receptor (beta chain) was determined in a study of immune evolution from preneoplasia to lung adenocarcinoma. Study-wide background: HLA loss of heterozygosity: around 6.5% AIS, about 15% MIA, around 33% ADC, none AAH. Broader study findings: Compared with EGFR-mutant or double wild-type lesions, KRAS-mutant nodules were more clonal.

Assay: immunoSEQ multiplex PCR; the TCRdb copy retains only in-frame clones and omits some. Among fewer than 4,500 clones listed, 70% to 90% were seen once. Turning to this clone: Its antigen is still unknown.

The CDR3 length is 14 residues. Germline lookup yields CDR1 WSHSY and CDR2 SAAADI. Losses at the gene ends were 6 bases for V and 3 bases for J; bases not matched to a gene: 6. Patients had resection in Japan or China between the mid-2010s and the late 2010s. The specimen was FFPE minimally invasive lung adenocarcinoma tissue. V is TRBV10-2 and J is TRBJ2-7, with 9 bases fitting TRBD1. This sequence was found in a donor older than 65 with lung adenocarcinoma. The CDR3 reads CASRGGQGGYEQYF. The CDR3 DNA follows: TGCGCCAGCAGAGGGGGACAGGGTGGCTACGAGCAGTACTTC.